The clone carrying this T cell receptor beta chain has only a few counts. Antigen: not known. The data are from a study of CD8+CD57+ T cells in acquired aplastic anemia. Study conclusions and caveats: Overlapping CD8+ CDR3 repertoires of patients and controls contained under 35 shared sequences.

TCR beta VDJ combinations and CDR3 sequences were profiled from genomic DNA. MiXCR, run by TCRdb on the reads, gives a single entry per CDR3 protein. Among 150,000 or so distinct CDR3 sequences listed, 40% to 55% were seen once. Selection for sequencing was limited to patients who had shown CD8+CD57+ cell expansion by flow cytometry. Patients were treatment-naive when blood was sampled. V dropped 4 bases and J dropped 5 bases, with 17 bases sitting between them. This CDR3 comprises 16 residues. This rearrangement joins TRBV12-3 or TRBV12-4 to TRBJ1-4; maybe TRBD1 (6 bases). The material sequenced was sorted CD4+, CD8+, or CD8+CD57+ T cells (not recorded which) from PBMCs. The sequence was collected from a human donor with aplastic anemia. DNA for the CDR3: TGTGCCAGCAGTTCCGCCGGGGGCTTTTTGAATGAAAAACTGTTTTTT. It is translated as CASSSAGGFLNEKLFF.